The sequence of this T cell receptor (beta chain) was determined in a study of blood T cell repertoires in COVID-19. The germline V gene has CDR1 LNHDA and CDR2 SQIVND (reference sequence). J was trimmed by 5 bases and V by 6 bases; bases with no gene match: 16. The CDR3 sequence is 17 residues long. Only in-frame clones appear in the TCRdb table, and some are missing; sequencing was by immunoSEQ multiplex PCR. Here the sample spans some 300,000 clones, roughly 90% being singletons. Clinical history as reported by participants underpinned cohort assignment. The chain uses TRBV19 and TRBJ2-5; 9 bases are a match to TRBD2. The sequence was collected from a woman aged 40-49 years who had recovered from COVID-19. The source material was PBMCs or T cells enriched from blood (not recorded which). CDR3 region: CASSSDPLAGLVETQYF. CDR3 sequence (DNA): TGTGCCAGTAGCTCCGACCCCCTAGCGGGGTTGGTGGAGACCCAGTACTTC. Looking up the rest from reference TRBV19 and TRBJ2-5 gives the full variable domain: DGGITQSPKYLFRKEGQNVTLSCEQNLNHDAMYWYRQDPGQGLRLIYYSQIVNDFQKGDIAEGYSVSREKKESFPLTVTSAQKNPTAFYLCASSSDPLAGLVETQYFGPGTRLLVL.